This is a list of T cell receptor beta chains from one sample in a study of blood T cell repertoires in COVID-19. The assay was immunoSEQ multiplex PCR, and TCRdb's table has in-frame clones only and misses some. The sample lists around 57,000 clones; roughly 82% were seen once. Sample: peripheral blood. Receptors originate from a woman aged 55-70 years with acute or convalescent COVID-19. Both conserved end residues are part of each CDR3. A D gene is named only where the DNA matches it firmly. Not all rows give a size; the values are once, few, many and, for expanded clones, a class.

few,TRBV7-9,TRBJ2-7,.,CASTPPTGAYEQYF,TGTGCCAGCACGCCACCGACTGGAGCCTACGAGCAGTACTTC
.,TRBV27,TRBJ1-2,.,CASIQGSNYGYTF,TGTGCCAGCATCCAGGGATCCAACTATGGCTACACCTTC
.,TRBV12-5,TRBJ2-1,.,CASGLGRVMYEQFF,TGTGCTAGTGGTTTGGGCAGGGTTATGTATGAGCAGTTCTTC
.,TRBV30,TRBJ1-1,.,CAWSVRRGGTEAFF,TGTGCCTGGAGTGTACGGAGGGGGGGCACTGAAGCTTTCTTT
once,TRBV2,TRBJ2-7,.,CASSEGFGSREQYF,TGTGCCAGCAGTGAAGGATTCGGGTCTCGAGAGCAGTACTTC
.,TRBV5-4,TRBJ1-4,TRBD1,CASSPDRLNEKLFF,TGTGCCAGCAGCCCGGACAGGTTGAATGAAAAACTGTTTTTT
.,TRBV19,TRBJ2-7,.,CASSIGRDYEQYF,TGTGCCAGTAGTATTGGCAGGGACTACGAGCAGTACTTC
.,TRBV6-2/TRBV6-3,TRBJ1-1,TRBD1,CASSTDRVTEAFF,TGTGCCAGCAGTACGGACAGGGTAACTGAAGCTTTCTTT
.,TRBV9,TRBJ2-3,TRBD2,CASSESGGPTDTQYF,TGTGCCAGCAGCGAAAGCGGGGGGCCCACAGATACGCAGTATTTT
.,TRBV18,TRBJ1-2,.,CASSTSDRVYTF,TGTGCCAGCTCAACCAGTGACCGGGTCTACACCTTC
.,TRBV7-3,TRBJ2-1,.,CASSERGGEYNEQFF,TGTGCCAGCAGTGAAAGAGGAGGTGAATACAATGAGCAGTTCTTC
few,TRBV10-3,TRBJ2-1,TRBD1,CAIKWGQDDEQFF,TGTGCCATCAAGTGGGGACAGGACGATGAGCAGTTCTTC
.,TRBV5-6,TRBJ2-2,.,CASSSSQRMNTGELFF,TGTGCCAGCAGCTCTTCGCAGCGGATGAACACCGGGGAGCTGTTTTTT
.,TRBV5-4,TRBJ2-5,.,CASSRGTEETQYF,TGTGCCAGCAGCCGCGGGACAGAAGAGACCCAGTACTTC
.,TRBV19,TRBJ1-3,.,CASSIAGRKAF,TGTGCCAGTAGTATCGCAGGCCGGAAGGCTTTT
.,TRBV5-1,TRBJ2-2,.,CASSLDRPNTGELFF,TGCGCCAGCAGCTTAGACAGACCGAACACCGGGGAGCTGTTTTTT
.,TRBV25-1,TRBJ1-3,.,CASSERYSGNTIYF,TGTGCCAGCAGTGAGAGATACTCTGGAAACACCATATATTTT
.,TRBV6-1,TRBJ2-5,TRBD1,CASSENLGQGAETQYF,TGTGCCAGCAGTGAAAACCTGGGACAGGGGGCTGAGACCCAGTACTTC
.,TRBV2,TRBJ1-2,.,CASSLSGYTF,TGTGCCAGCAGTTTATCTGGCTACACCTTC
.,TRBV18,TRBJ1-2,.,CASSPDGGYGYTF,TGTGCCAGCTCACCGGACGGGGGGTATGGCTACACCTTC
.,TRBV3-1/TRBV3-2,TRBJ1-2,.,CASSPDSRGYGYTF,TGTGCCAGCAGCCCGGACAGCCGCGGCTATGGCTACACCTTC
.,TRBV6-2/TRBV6-3,TRBJ2-4,TRBD1,CASSSAGQGNIQYF,TGTGCCAGCAGTTCTGCGGGACAGGGAAACATTCAGTACTTC
.,TRBV5-6,TRBJ2-7,.,CASSDDRSYEQYF,TGTGCCAGCAGCGATGACAGGTCCTACGAGCAGTACTTC
.,TRBV5-1,TRBJ1-1,TRBD1,CASSPRTGLTEAFF,TGCGCCAGCAGCCCCCGGACAGGCTTAACTGAAGCTTTCTTT
.,TRBV19,TRBJ2-2,TRBD1,CASSIVIDRGNTGELFF,TGTGCCAGTAGTATAGTAATAGACAGGGGCAACACCGGGGAGCTGTTTTTT
.,TRBV6-1,TRBJ1-2,TRBD1,CASSDRTGGGYTF,TGTGCCAGCAGTGACCGGACAGGGGGTGGCTACACCTTC
.,TRBV6-2/TRBV6-3,TRBJ2-7,TRBD2,CASSPSGLGEQYF,TGTGCCAGCAGCCCTAGCGGACTGGGAGAGCAGTACTTC
.,TRBV29-1,TRBJ1-4,.,CSVEKGRGAREKLFF,TGCAGCGTTGAAAAGGGGAGGGGGGCGCGCGAAAAACTGTTTTTT
.,TRBV9,TRBJ1-1,.,CASSVVLGAEAFF,TGTGCCAGCAGCGTAGTCCTCGGTGCTGAAGCTTTCTTT
.,TRBV3-1/TRBV3-2,TRBJ2-5,.,CASSQDAGAETQYF,TGTGCCAGCAGCCAAGATGCGGGGGCAGAGACCCAGTACTTC
.,TRBV6-4,TRBJ1-2,.,CASSDGWGNRAYGYTF,TGTGCCAGCAGTGACGGGTGGGGGAACAGGGCCTATGGCTACACCTTC
.,TRBV19,TRBJ1-1,TRBD1,CASSISGTGPTEAFF,TGTGCCAGTAGTATCTCGGGGACAGGCCCCACTGAAGCTTTCTTT
.,TRBV5-6,TRBJ2-7,TRBD1,CASSFSGTAYEQYF,TGTGCCAGCAGCTTCTCCGGGACAGCCTACGAGCAGTACTTC
.,TRBV19,TRBJ2-2,.,CASSIGVAGRTGELFF,TGTGCCAGTAGTATAGGTGTGGCGGGGCGGACCGGGGAGCTGTTTTTT
.,TRBV29-1,TRBJ2-5,.,CSVELSQETQYF,TGCAGCGTTGAACTCAGTCAAGAGACCCAGTACTTC
.,TRBV10-3,TRBJ2-3,.,CAIRIRAEDTQYF,TGTGCCATCAGGATCAGAGCGGAGGACACGCAGTATTTT
.,TRBV5-1,TRBJ2-1,.,CASSPQTGGEQFF,TGCGCCAGCAGCCCCCAGACAGGAGGTGAGCAGTTCTTC
.,TRBV5-1,TRBJ1-1,.,CASRGARNTEAFF,TGCGCCAGCAGAGGGGCACGGAACACTGAAGCTTTCTTT
.,TRBV30,TRBJ1-2,.,CAWTVPGGGYTF,TGTGCCTGGACCGTCCCGGGGGGTGGCTACACCTTC
.,TRBV14,TRBJ1-1,.,CATSDSLNTEAFF,TGTGCCACGTCGGACAGTTTGAACACTGAAGCTTTCTTT
.,TRBV30,TRBJ2-3,.,CAWSPQSSDTQYF,TGTGCCTGGAGTCCACAGTCGTCAGATACGCAGTATTTT
.,TRBV30,TRBJ2-3,.,CAWSPGGDTQYF,TGTGCCTGGAGCCCCGGCGGAGATACGCAGTATTTT
.,TRBV27,TRBJ2-7,TRBD1,CASSPGQLSYEQYF,TGTGCCAGCAGCCCGGGACAGTTATCCTACGAGCAGTACTTC
.,TRBV7-8,TRBJ1-2,.,CASSSQGYNYGYTF,TGTGCCAGCAGCTCTCAGGGCTATAACTATGGCTACACCTTC
.,TRBV7-9,TRBJ1-1,.,CASSSNRVTEAFF,TGTGCCAGCAGCTCAAACAGGGTCACTGAAGCTTTCTTT
.,TRBV25-1,TRBJ1-6,.,CASGGDGSTYNSPLHF,TGTGCCAGCGGGGGGGACGGAAGTACCTATAATTCACCCCTCCACTTT
few,TRBV5-1,TRBJ2-7,TRBD1,CASSLAGRGYEQYF,TGCGCCAGCAGCTTGGCCGGCAGGGGGTACGAGCAGTACTTC
.,TRBV29-1,TRBJ1-2,.,CSVEDADNSDYGYTF,TGCAGCGTTGAAGATGCGGACAACAGCGACTATGGCTACACCTTC
.,TRBV27,TRBJ2-7,.,CASSPGDSSYEQYF,TGTGCCAGCAGTCCGGGGGACAGTTCCTACGAGCAGTACTTC
.,TRBV11-2,TRBJ1-1,.,CASRDTGRETEAFF,TGTGCCAGCAGGGACACAGGGCGAGAAACTGAAGCTTTCTTT
.,TRBV30,TRBJ1-1,.,CAWDRNTEAFF,TGTGCCTGGGACAGGAACACTGAAGCTTTCTTT
few,TRBV7-9,TRBJ1-5,.,CASSVEGGYRHF,TGTGCCAGCAGCGTCGAGGGAGGGTATAGGCATTTT